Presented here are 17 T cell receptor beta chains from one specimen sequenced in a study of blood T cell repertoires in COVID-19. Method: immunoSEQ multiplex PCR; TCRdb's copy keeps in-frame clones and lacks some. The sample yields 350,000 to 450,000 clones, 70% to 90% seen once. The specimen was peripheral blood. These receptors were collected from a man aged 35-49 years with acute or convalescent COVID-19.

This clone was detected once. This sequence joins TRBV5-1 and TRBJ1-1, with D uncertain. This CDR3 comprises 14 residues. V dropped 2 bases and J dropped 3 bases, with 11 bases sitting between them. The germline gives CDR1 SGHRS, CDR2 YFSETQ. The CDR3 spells CASSFRGGYTEAFF. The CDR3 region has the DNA TGCGCCAGCAGCTTTCGGGGTGGATACACTGAAGCTTTCTTT.

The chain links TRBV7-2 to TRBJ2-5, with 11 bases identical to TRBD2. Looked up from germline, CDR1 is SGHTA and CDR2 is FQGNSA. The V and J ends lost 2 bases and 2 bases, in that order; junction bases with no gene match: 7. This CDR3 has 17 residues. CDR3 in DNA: TGTGCCAGCAGCTTAACCGGGACTAGCGGTACTCAAGAGACCCAGTACTTC. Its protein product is CASSLTGTSGTQETQYF. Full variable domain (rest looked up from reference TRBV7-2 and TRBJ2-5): GAGVSQSPSNKVTEKGKDVELRCDPISGHTALYWYRQSLGQGLEFLIYFQGNSAPDKSGLPSDRFSAERTGGSVSTLTIQRTQQEDSAVYLCASSLTGTSGTQETQYFGPGTRLLVL.

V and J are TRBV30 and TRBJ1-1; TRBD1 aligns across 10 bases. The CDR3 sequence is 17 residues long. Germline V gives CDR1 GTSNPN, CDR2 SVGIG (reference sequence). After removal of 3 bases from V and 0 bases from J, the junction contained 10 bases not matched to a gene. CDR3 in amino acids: CAWRRDRGHPMNTEAFF. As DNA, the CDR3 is TGTGCCTGGAGGAGAGACAGGGGGCATCCTATGAACACTGAAGCTTTCTTT.

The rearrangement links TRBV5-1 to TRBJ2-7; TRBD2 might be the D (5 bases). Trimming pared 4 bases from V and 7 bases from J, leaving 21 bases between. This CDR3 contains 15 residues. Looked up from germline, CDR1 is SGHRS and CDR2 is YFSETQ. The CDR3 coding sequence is TGCGCCAGCAGCCCCGGCGTGAGAACCTCGGGGGAGCAGTACTTC. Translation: CASSPGVRTSGEQYF.

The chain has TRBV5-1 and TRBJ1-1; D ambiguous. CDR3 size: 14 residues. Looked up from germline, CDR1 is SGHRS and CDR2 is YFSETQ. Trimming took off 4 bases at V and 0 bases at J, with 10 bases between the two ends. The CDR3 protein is CASSQYTVNTEAFF. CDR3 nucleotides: TGCGCCAGCAGCCAATATACAGTGAACACTGAAGCTTTCTTT.

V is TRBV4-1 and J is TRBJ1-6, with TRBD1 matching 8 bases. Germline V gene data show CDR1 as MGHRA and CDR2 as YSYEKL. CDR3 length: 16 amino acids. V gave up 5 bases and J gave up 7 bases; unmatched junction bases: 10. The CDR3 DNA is TGCGCCAGCAGCTTAAGGACAGGGAGCCCCAATTCACCCCTCCACTTT. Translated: CASSLRTGSPNSPLHF.

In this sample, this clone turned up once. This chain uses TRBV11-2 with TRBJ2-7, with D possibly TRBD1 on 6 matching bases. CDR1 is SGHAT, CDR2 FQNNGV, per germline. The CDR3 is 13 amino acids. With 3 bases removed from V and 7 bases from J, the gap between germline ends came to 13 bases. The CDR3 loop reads CASSFSRGGEQYF. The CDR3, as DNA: TGTGCCAGCAGCTTCTCCAGGGGTGGGGAGCAGTACTTC.

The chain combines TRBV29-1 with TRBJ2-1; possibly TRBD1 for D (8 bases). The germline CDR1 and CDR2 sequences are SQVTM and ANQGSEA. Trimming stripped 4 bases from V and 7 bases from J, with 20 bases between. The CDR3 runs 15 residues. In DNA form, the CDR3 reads TGCAGCGTTGGTCTTACAGGGGGGGCCGTGAATGAGCAGTTCTTC. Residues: CSVGLTGGAVNEQFF.

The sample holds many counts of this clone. The CDR3 loop reads CASSELAGSYNEQFF. The CDR3 DNA reads as TGTGCCAGCAGTGAACTAGCGGGCTCCTACAATGAGCAGTTCTTC. J is TRBJ2-1 and V is TRBV6-1; 8 nucleotides agree with TRBD2. J was trimmed by 0 bases and V by 2 bases; bases with no gene match: 0. The CDR3 sequence is 15 residues long. CDR1 is MNHNS and CDR2 is SASEGT in the germline V gene.

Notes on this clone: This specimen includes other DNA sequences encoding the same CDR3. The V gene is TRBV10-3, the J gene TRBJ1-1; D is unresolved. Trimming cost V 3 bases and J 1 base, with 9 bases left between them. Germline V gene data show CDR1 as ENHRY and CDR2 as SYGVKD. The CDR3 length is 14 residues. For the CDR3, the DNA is TGTGCCATCAGTGATCGGGGAAAGAACACTGAAGCTTTCTTT. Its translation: CAISDRGKNTEAFF.

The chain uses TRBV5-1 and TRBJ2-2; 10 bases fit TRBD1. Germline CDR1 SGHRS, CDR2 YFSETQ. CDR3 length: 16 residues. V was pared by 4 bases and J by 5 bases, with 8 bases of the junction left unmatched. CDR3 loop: CASSDSGQGNTGELFF. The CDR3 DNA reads TGCGCCAGCAGCGACTCGGGACAGGGGAATACCGGGGAGCTGTTTTTT.

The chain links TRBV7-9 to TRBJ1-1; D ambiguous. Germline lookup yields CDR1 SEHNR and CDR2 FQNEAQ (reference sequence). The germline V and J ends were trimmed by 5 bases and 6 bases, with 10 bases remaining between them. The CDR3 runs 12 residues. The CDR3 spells CASSPLGAEAFF. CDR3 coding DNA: TGTGCCAGCAGCCCCCTGGGCGCTGAAGCTTTCTTT.

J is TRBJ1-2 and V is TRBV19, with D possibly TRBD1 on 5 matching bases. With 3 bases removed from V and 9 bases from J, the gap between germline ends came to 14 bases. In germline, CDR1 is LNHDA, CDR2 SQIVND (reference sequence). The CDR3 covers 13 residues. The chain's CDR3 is CASSILQGGSYTF. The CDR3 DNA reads TGTGCCAGTAGTATTCTTCAGGGCGGAAGCTACACCTTC.

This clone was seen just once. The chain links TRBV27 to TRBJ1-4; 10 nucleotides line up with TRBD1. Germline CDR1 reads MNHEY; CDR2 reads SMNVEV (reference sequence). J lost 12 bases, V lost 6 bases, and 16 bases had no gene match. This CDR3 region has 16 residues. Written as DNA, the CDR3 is TGTGCCAGCAGCCTTAGGTGGGGACAGGGGAGGATGGAACTGTTTTTT. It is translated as CASSLRWGQGRMELFF. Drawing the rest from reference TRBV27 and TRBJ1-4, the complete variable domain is EAQVTQNPRYLITVTGKKLTVTCSQNMNHEYMSWYRQDPGLGLRQIYYSMNVEVTDKGDVPEGYKVSRKEKRNFPLILESPSPNQTSLYFCASSLRWGQGRMELFFGSGTQLSVL.

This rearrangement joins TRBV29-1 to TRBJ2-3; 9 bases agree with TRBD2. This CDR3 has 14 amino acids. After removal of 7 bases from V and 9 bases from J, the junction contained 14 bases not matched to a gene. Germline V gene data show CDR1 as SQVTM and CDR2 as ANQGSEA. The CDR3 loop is CSARGSGSLGTQYF. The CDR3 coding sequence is TGCAGCGCAAGGGGTAGCGGGAGTTTAGGCACGCAGTATTTT.

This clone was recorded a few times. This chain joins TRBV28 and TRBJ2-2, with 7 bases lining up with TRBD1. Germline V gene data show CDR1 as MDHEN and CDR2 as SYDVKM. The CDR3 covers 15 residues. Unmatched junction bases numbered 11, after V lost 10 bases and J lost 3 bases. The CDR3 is CATEVNRGDTGELFF. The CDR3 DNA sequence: TGTGCCACCGAAGTGAACAGGGGAGACACCGGGGAGCTGTTTTTT.

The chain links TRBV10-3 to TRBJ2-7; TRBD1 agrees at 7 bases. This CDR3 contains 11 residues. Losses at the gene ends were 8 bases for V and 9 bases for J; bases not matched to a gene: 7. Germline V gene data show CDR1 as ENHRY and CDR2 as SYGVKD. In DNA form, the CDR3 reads TGTGCCATCTCGACAGGGTTTGTGCAGTACTTC. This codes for CAISTGFVQYF.